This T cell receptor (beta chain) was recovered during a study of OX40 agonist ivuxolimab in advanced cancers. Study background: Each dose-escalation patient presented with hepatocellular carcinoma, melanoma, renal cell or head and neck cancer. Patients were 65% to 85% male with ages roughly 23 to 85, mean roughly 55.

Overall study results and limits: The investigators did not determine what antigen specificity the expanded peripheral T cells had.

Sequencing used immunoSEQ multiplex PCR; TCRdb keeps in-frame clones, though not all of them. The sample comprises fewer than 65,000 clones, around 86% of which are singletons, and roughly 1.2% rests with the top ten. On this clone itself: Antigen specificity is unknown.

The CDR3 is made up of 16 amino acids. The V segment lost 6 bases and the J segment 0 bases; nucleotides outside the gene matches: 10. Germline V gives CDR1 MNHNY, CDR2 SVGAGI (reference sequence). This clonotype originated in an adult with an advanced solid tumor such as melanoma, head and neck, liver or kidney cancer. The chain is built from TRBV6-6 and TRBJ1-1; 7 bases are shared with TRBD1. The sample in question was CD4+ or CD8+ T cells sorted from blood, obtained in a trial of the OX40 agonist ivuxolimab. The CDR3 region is CASSPRQGGVNTEAFF. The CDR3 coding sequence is TGTGCCAGCAGCCCCAGACAGGGTGGGGTGAACACTGAAGCTTTCTTT.